This T cell receptor beta chain emerged from a study of blood T cell repertoires in COVID-19. On the study more broadly: Spain, Italy and the United States supplied samples that represented acute and convalescent COVID-19. Sample material is recorded as cDNA or gDNA derived from T cells, B-cell-depleted T cells, or PBMCs.

V shed 1 base and J shed 0 bases, with 13 bases lying between them. The CDR3 covers 17 residues. Germline V gene data show CDR1 as SEHNR and CDR2 as FQNEAQ (reference sequence). Participants' reported clinical history set cohort assignment. Two negative PCRs, clearance, or symptom resolution characterized the recovered Cohort 3 donors. The data were produced by immunoSEQ multiplex PCR, yet TCRdb's version contains in-frame clones alone and is incomplete. The data hold 250,000 to 350,000 clones, with 80% to 90% observed a single time. The sequence was obtained from a woman aged 25 to 39 who had recovered from COVID-19. The rearrangement uses TRBV7-9 and TRBJ1-5; D call uncertain. Sample: PBMCs or T cells enriched from blood (not recorded which). The CDR3 protein is CASSLGAEQHSNQPQHF. CDR3 in DNA: TGTGCCAGCAGCTTAGGTGCAGAACAGCATAGCAATCAGCCCCAGCATTTT.